This T cell receptor (beta chain) was identified during a study of neurological immune-mediated disorders. 5'RACE employing 10-nucleotide random UMIs yielded the cDNA. TCRdb reprocessed the 5' RACE reads with MiXCR, giving one entry per CDR3 protein. The sample has 65,000 to 70,000 distinct CDR3 sequences, roughly 3.9% seen once. CDR1 and CDR2 (germline): SGHTA, FQGNSA. V was shortened by 3 bases and J by 4 bases, with 15 bases between the two germline ends. This CDR3 is built from 15 residues. This clonotype was counted ten times or more. The receptor was isolated from a man in his thirties or forties with multiple sclerosis. The sequenced sample consisted of PBMCs. The rearrangement joins TRBV7-2 to TRBJ1-2, with a possible D match to TRBD1 (6 bases). CDR3 sequence (DNA): TGTGCCAGCAGCTTCACGACAGGAGGCTCCTATGGCTACACCTTC. It encodes CASSFTTGGSYGYTF.